Below, 20 T cell receptor beta chains from the same sample are listed, as sequenced in a study of cytomegalovirus exposure and HLA in healthy donors. In the PCR, 60 Vbeta and 13 Jbeta primers were used. The table came from immunoSEQ multiplex PCR; TCRdb's copy has only in-frame clones and leaves some out. The sample gives 85,000 to 130,000 clones, roughly 85% of which show up once; roughly 5.9% is in the top ten. Sequences were obtained from PBMCs. These receptors were obtained from a man between 60 and 70 years old in good health and CMV-seropositive.

The chain has TRBV19 and TRBJ1-2; TRBD1 might be the D (5 bases). Germline V CDR1 and CDR2: LNHDA, SQIVND (reference sequence). V was shortened by 5 bases and J by 5 bases, with 15 bases between the two germline ends. This CDR3 is built from 14 residues. The CDR3 reads CASSPRGGKYGYTF. The CDR3 DNA reads TGTGCCAGTAGTCCCCGGGGGGGGAAGTATGGCTACACCTTC.

This CDR3 is CASSLQQGNYGYTF. CDR3 nucleotide sequence: TGTGCCAGCAGCTTACAACAGGGAAACTATGGCTACACCTTC. V and J are TRBV7-6 and TRBJ1-2; a weak D match, TRBD1 (6 bases). The germline V gene has CDR1 SGHVS and CDR2 FNYEAQ. The CDR3 has 14 residues. Trimming took off 2 bases at V and 2 bases at J, with 9 bases between the two ends.

The CDR3 sequence: CASSEIGGSNQPQHF. The DNA for the CDR3 is TGTGCCAGCAGTGAAATCGGAGGTAGCAATCAGCCCCAGCATTTT. The chain employs TRBV6-1 and TRBJ1-5, with D hard to call. Germline V gene data show CDR1 as MNHNS and CDR2 as SASEGT. The CDR3 runs to 15 residues. V was clipped by 2 bases and J by 0 bases, with 8 bases between them.

The V gene is TRBV6-1, the J gene TRBJ2-7, with 8 bases that match TRBD1. CDR3 length: 14 amino acids. V dropped 6 bases and J dropped 2; count of bases not matched to a gene: 6. Germline-derived CDR1 and CDR2 are MNHNS and SASEGT. The CDR3: CASSLRGPAYEQYF. In DNA, the CDR3 is TGTGCCAGCAGCCTCAGGGGGCCGGCCTACGAGCAGTACTTC.

The V and J genes are TRBV28 and TRBJ2-1, with a weak D call TRBD2 (6 bases). V lost 5 bases and J lost 7, with 12 bases in between. CDR3 length: 13 residues. Germline V gene data show CDR1 as MDHEN and CDR2 as SYDVKM. CDR3 in amino acids: CASSILAPNEQFF. CDR3 DNA sequence: TGTGCCAGCAGTATACTAGCTCCAAATGAGCAGTTCTTC.

CDR3 protein: CASNPGGNDQPQHF. Here the CDR3 DNA reads TGTGCCAGCAACCCAGGGGGGAACGATCAGCCCCAGCATTTT. This chain links TRBV9 with TRBJ1-5; 7 nucleotides line up with TRBD1. J lost 5 bases, V lost 6 bases, and 8 bases had no gene match. Germline loops: CDR1 SGDLS, CDR2 YYNGEE. This CDR3 spans 14 amino acids.

Only a few counts were recorded for this clone. V usage is TRBV6-5 and J usage is TRBJ1-2; D is perhaps TRBD1 (5 bases). The CDR3 is 15 amino acids. Looked up from germline, CDR1 is MNHEY and CDR2 is SVGAGI. The V gene lost 2 bases and the J gene lost 0 bases, with 10 bases spanning the gap. CDR3 sequence: CASSYGRAPNYGYTF. In DNA form, the CDR3 reads TGTGCCAGCAGTTACGGCAGGGCTCCTAACTATGGCTACACCTTC.

The gene calls are TRBV18 and TRBJ1-5; D ambiguous. This CDR3 is 12 amino acids long. With 8 bases removed from V and 4 bases from J, the gap between germline ends came to 9 bases. CDR1 is KGHSH and CDR2 is LQKENI in the germline V gene. CDR3 in DNA: TGTGCCAGCGCGAACAGAAATCAGCCCCAGCATTTT. Translating gives CASANRNQPQHF.

The V gene is TRBV10-3, the J gene TRBJ1-1; D is ambiguous. In germline, CDR1 is ENHRY, CDR2 SYGVKD. The CDR3 consists of 14 residues. The V and J ends lost 6 bases and 1 base respectively, with 12 bases between them. CDR3 nucleotides: TGTGCCATCAGGGCCGCGGCTGCGAACACTGAAGCTTTCTTT. It codes for CAIRAAAANTEAFF.

The chain employs TRBV18 and TRBJ1-1; weak D call: TRBD1 (6 bases). The ends were cut back, 4 bases at V and 5 bases at J, with 23 bases in the middle. CDR1 and CDR2 (germline): KGHSH, LQKENI. This CDR3 has 17 amino acids. CDR3 DNA: TGTGCCAGCTCACTGCCATCCTCGAGCGGGGGCTCTACTGAAGCTTTCTTT. Encoded protein: CASSLPSSSGGSTEAFF.

The gene calls are TRBV28 and TRBJ1-2; TRBD1 matches at 7 bases. The ends lost 6 bases at V and 8 bases at J; junction bases unmatched: 6. The CDR3 is 12 residues long. Germline loops: CDR1 MDHEN, CDR2 SYDVKM. The CDR3 coding sequence is TGTGCCAGCAGATGGACAGGAGGAGGCTACACCTTC. This encodes CASRWTGGGYTF.

This sequence joins TRBV5-1 and TRBJ2-7; TRBD1 matches 9 bases. This CDR3 region has 16 residues. The germline CDR1 and CDR2 sequences are SGHRS and YFSETQ. V gave up 4 bases and J gave up 4 bases; unmatched junction bases: 12. The CDR3 here is CASSLEAGQGSYEQYF. The CDR3 bases are TGCGCCAGCAGCCTGGAAGCGGGACAGGGTAGTTACGAGCAGTACTTC.

This chain links TRBV30 with TRBJ1-6; D gene unclear. Germline values: CDR1 GTSNPN, CDR2 SVGIG (reference sequence). The length of the CDR3 is 13 residues. V was pared by 2 bases and J by 5 bases, with 7 bases between. CDR3 in DNA: TGTGCCTGGAGTCAACATGATAATTCACCCCTCCACTTT. This translates into CAWSQHDNSPLHF.

V is TRBV7-6 and J is TRBJ2-3; a possible D gene is TRBD1 (5 bases). Germline V gene lookup returns CDR1 SGHVS and CDR2 FNYEAQ. The CDR3 covers 16 residues. V was trimmed by 5 bases and J by 1 base, leaving 16 bases between them. The chain's CDR3 is CASSLLLRDGTDTQYF. DNA of the CDR3: TGTGCCAGCAGCCTCCTCCTCAGGGATGGCACAGATACGCAGTATTTT. Full variable domain (missing parts from reference TRBV7-6 and TRBJ2-3): GAGVSQSPRYKVTKRGQDVALRCDPISGHVSLYWYRQALGQGPEFLTYFNYEAQQDKSGLPNDRFSAERPEGSISTLTIQRTEQRDSAMYRCASSLLLRDGTDTQYFGPGTRLTVL.

The genes are TRBV7-9 and TRBJ2-7; the D gene is possibly TRBD1 (6 bases). Germline CDR1 SEHNR, CDR2 FQNEAQ (reference sequence). V lost 3 bases, J lost 0 bases, and 18 bases lay in between. The CDR3 consists of 17 residues. In DNA, the CDR3 is TGTGCCAGCAGCTTCTCGTCGGGACAAACCTTCTCCTACGAGCAGTACTTC. Translating gives CASSFSSGQTFSYEQYF.

On this clone itself: Other DNA variants within this sample encode the same CDR3. This chain uses TRBV5-1 with TRBJ2-3; 7 nucleotides match TRBD2. J lost 1 base, V lost 0 bases, and 2 bases had no gene match. Germline V gene sequence: CDR1 SGHRS, CDR2 YFSETQ. CDR3 length equals 15 residues. The CDR3 loop reads CASSLASGGTDTQYF. Written as DNA, the CDR3 is TGCGCCAGCAGCTTGGCCAGCGGGGGCACAGATACGCAGTATTTT.

In DNA form, the CDR3 reads TGTGCCAGCAGCTTGGCCGGGACTAGGGGAGAGACCCAGTACTTC. Amino acids: CASSLAGTRGETQYF. The gene calls are TRBV5-6 and TRBJ2-5, with 8 nucleotides matching TRBD2. After removal of 0 bases from V and 4 bases from J, the junction contained 5 bases not matched to a gene. CDR1 is SGHDT, CDR2 YYEEEE, per germline. The CDR3 consists of 15 residues.

The chain uses TRBV28 and TRBJ1-6; no clear D. The V gene's germline CDR1 is MDHEN and CDR2 SYDVKM. Trimming shortened V by 7 bases and J by 13 bases, and 20 bases separated the two germline ends. The CDR3 is 14 amino acids. The CDR3 sequence is CASTPGGGRLPLHF. CDR3 nucleotides: TGTGCCAGCACCCCGGGAGGCGGCCGCTTGCCCCTCCACTTT.

The chain couples TRBV5-4 to TRBJ2-1, with TRBD2 matching over 12 bases. The CDR3 has 16 residues. Germline V gene lookup returns CDR1 SGHNT and CDR2 YYREEE (reference sequence). With V trimmed by 4 bases and J by 5 bases, 7 bases remained unmatched. CDR3 sequence (DNA): TGTGCCAGCAGCGGGAGGACTAGCGGGGTTCACAATGAGCAGTTCTTC. It translates to CASSGRTSGVHNEQFF.

CDR3 sequence reads: CASSSRTSGASYEQYF. CDR3 DNA sequence: TGTGCCAGCAGTTCCCGAACTAGCGGGGCATCCTACGAGCAGTACTTC. The V and J genes are TRBV2 and TRBJ2-7; 10 bases map to TRBD2. Germline values: CDR1 SNHLY, CDR2 FYNNEI. There are 16 residues in the CDR3. The J segment lost 1 base and the V segment lost 5 bases, leaving 8 bases of the junction unmatched.